These 7 T cell receptor beta chains were sequenced from one sample in a study of cytomegalovirus exposure and HLA in healthy donors. PCR employed 60 Vbeta and 13 Jbeta primers. Some clones are missing from TCRdb's copy, which holds only in-frame ones; the method was immunoSEQ multiplex PCR. Counted here are 250,000 to 350,000 clones, about four fifths occurring once; the ten biggest clones make up about 0.28%. Sequenced input: PBMCs. The receptors come from a girl aged 2 to 10 in good health and CMV-seronegative.

A single count supports this clone. This rearrangement joins TRBV6-1 to TRBJ2-1; D not certain. CDR3 length: 19 residues. CDR1 and CDR2 from the germline V gene are MNHNS and SASEGT. The V end lost 4 bases, the J end lost 12 bases, and 34 bases lay between the germline ends. For the CDR3, the DNA is TGTGCCAGCAGTGTGACCAGTAGGATCCCTTACCTTACAATGAGGTGGCAGTTCTTC. This codes for CASSVTSRIPYLTMRWQFF.

This chain connects TRBV28 to TRBJ2-1; TRBD2 aligns across 12 bases. The V segment lost 4 bases and the J segment 5 bases; nucleotides outside the gene matches: 12. Germline CDR1 is MDHEN and CDR2 is SYDVKM. This CDR3 has 18 residues. The CDR3 region is CASSSEDRTSGIHNEQFF. The CDR3 DNA reads as TGTGCCAGCAGTTCGGAGGACCGGACTAGCGGGATCCACAATGAGCAGTTCTTC. Full variable domain (outside the CDR3, taken from reference TRBV28 and TRBJ2-1): DVKVTQSSRYLVKRTGEKVFLECVQDMDHENMFWYRQDPGLGLRLIYFSYDVKMKEKGDIPEGYSVSREKKERFSLILESASTNQTSMYLCASSSEDRTSGIHNEQFFGPGTRLTVL.

This clone has only one observation. The V call is TRBV5-1, the J call TRBJ2-3; TRBD1 matches at 10 bases. Germline CDR1 SGHRS, CDR2 YFSETQ. The CDR3 length is 17 residues. V shed 2 bases, J shed 4 bases, and the junction held 10 bases outside the gene matches. The CDR3 is CASSFDAPGTGADTQYF. CDR3 sequence (DNA): TGCGCCAGCAGCTTTGACGCTCCCGGGACAGGGGCAGATACGCAGTATTTT. Together with reference TRBV5-1 and TRBJ2-3, the CDR3 gives the full variable domain: KAGVTQTPRYLIKTRGQQVTLSCSPISGHRSVSWYQQTPGQGLQFLFEYFSETQRNKGNFPGRFSGRQFSNSRSEMNVSTLELGDSALYLCASSFDAPGTGADTQYFGPGTRLTVL.

This chain links TRBV30 with TRBJ2-7; 10 bases map to TRBD2. The germline V gene encodes CDR1 GTSNPN and CDR2 SVGIG (reference sequence). The CDR3 length is 13 residues. V was clipped by 6 bases and J by 4 bases; unmatched bases: 6. CDR3: CACGTSETYEQYF. CDR3 DNA sequence: TGTGCCTGCGGGACTAGCGAAACTTACGAGCAGTACTTC.

This chain connects TRBV30 to TRBJ2-7; D is unclear. Germline CDR1 is GTSNPN and CDR2 is SVGIG (reference sequence). The CDR3 is 11 residues long. V lost 0 bases, J lost 10 bases, and 10 bases lay in between. CDR3 protein: CAWSVRSTQYF. For the CDR3, the DNA is TGTGCCTGGAGTGTACGCAGTACACAGTACTTC.

This chain uses TRBV10-3 with TRBJ1-1, with TRBD1 matching 9 bases. Germline loops: CDR1 ENHRY, CDR2 SYGVKD. The CDR3 totals 15 residues. V was pared by 7 bases and J by 2 bases, with 8 bases of the junction left unmatched. The DNA of the CDR3 is TGTGCCATCACTAAACTGGACAGGGGCAACACTGAAGCTTTCTTT. This codes for CAITKLDRGNTEAFF.

The CDR3 region is CASSLLPGQGGEKLFF. The CDR3 bases are TGTGCCAGCAGCTTGTTACCGGGACAGGGAGGTGAAAAACTGTTTTTT. The V gene is TRBV7-9, the J gene TRBJ1-4; 9 nucleotides line up with TRBD1. J lost 7 bases, V lost 3 bases, and 9 bases had no gene match. Germline loops: CDR1 SEHNR, CDR2 FQNEAQ (reference sequence). CDR3 length equals 16 residues.